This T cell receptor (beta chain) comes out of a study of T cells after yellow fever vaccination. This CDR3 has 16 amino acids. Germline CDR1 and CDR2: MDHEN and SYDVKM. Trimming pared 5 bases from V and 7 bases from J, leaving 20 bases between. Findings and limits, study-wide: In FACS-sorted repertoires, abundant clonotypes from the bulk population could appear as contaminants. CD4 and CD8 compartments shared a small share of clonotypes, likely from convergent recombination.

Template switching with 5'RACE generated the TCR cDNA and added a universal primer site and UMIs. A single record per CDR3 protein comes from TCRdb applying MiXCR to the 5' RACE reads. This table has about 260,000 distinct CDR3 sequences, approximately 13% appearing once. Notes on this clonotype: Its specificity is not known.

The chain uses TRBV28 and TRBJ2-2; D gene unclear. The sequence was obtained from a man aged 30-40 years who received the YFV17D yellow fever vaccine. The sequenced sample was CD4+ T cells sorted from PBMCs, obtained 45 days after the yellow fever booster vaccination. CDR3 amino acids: CASSPPIRAVGGELFF. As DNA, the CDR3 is TGTGCCAGCAGTCCCCCCATCCGGGCCGTCGGCGGGGAGCTGTTTTTT.